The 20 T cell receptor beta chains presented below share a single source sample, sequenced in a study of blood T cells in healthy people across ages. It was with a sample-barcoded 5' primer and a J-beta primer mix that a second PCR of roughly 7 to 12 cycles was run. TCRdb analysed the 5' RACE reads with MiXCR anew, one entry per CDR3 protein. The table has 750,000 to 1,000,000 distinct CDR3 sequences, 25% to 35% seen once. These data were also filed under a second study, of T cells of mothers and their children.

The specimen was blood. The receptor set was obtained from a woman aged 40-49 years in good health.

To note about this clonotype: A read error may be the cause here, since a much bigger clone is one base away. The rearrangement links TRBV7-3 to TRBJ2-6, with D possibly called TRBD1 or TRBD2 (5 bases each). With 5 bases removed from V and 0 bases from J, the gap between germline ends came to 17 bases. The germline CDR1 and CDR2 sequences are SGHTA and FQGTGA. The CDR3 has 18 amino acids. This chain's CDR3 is CASSPTGTANSGANVLTF. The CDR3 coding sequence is TGTGCCAGCAGCCCCACTGGGACCGCCAACTCTGGGGCCAACGTCCTGACTTTC.

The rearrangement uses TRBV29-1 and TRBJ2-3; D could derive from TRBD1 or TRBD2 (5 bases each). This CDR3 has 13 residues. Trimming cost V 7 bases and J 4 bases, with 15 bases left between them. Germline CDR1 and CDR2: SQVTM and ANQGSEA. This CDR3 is CSASLRGADTQYF. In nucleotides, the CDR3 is TGCAGCGCCTCTCTCCGGGGCGCAGATACGCAGTATTTT.

The CDR3 sequence: CASSPDLVGTEAFF. The CDR3, as DNA: TGCGCCAGCAGCCCTGACTTAGTAGGGACTGAAGCTTTCTTT. The rearrangement links TRBV4-3 to TRBJ1-1; D call uncertain. V shed 4 bases and J shed 5 bases, with 14 bases lying between them. CDR1 is LGHNA and CDR2 is YSLEER in the germline V gene. This CDR3 spans 14 amino acids.

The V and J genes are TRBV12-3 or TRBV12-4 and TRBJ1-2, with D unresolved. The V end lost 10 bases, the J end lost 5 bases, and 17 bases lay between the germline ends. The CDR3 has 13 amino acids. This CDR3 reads CANKVIGWYGYTF. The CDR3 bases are TGTGCCAACAAGGTAATCGGCTGGTATGGCTACACCTTC.

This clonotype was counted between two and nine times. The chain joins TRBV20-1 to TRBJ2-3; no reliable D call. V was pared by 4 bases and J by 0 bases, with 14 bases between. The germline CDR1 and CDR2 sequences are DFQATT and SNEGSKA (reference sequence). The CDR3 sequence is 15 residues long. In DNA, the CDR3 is TGCAGTGCTAATCGGCCCGACCCTAGCACAGATACGCAGTATTTT. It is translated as CSANRPDPSTDTQYF.

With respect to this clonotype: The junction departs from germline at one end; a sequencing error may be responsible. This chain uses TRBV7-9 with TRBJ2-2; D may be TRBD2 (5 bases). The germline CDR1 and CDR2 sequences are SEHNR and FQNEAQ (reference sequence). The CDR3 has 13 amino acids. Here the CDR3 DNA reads TGTGCCAACCCGGACGAGAACACCGGGGAGTTGTTTTTT. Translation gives CANPDENTGELFF.

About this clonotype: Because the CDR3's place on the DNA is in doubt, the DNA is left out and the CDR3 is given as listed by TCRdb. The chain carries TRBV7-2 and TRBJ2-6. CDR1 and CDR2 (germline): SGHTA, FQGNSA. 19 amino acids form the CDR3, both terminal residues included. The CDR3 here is CASSFYNTEAFFGANVLTF.

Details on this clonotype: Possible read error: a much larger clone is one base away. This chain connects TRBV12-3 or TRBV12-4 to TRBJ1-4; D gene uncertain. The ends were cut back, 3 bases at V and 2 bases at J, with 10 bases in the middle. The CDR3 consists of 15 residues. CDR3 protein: CASSFPRPTNEKLFF. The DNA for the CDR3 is TGTGCCAGCAGTTTCCCCCGACCGACTAATGAAAAACTGTTTTTT.

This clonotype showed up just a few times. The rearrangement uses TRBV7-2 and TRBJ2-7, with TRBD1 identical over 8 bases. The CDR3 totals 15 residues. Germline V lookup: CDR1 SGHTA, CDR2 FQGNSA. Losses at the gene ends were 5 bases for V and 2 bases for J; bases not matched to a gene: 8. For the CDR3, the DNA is TGTGCCAGCAGCAAGGACAGGGAAGGCCCCTACGAGCAGTACTTC. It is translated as CASSKDREGPYEQYF.

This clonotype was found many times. The CDR3 loop is CSVDPGQAYYGYTF. CDR3 coding DNA: TGCAGCGTTGATCCGGGACAGGCTTACTATGGCTACACCTTC. V gene TRBV29-1 combines with J gene TRBJ1-2; the match to TRBD1 covers 8 bases. V trimming: 3 bases; J trimming: 3 bases; junction bases outside the gene matches: 6. The CDR3 totals 14 residues. Germline loops: CDR1 SQVTM, CDR2 ANQGSEA. The whole variable domain, remainder taken from reference TRBV29-1 and TRBJ1-2, is SAVISQKPSRDICQRGTSLTIQCQVDSQVTMMFWYRQQPGQSLTLIATANQGSEATYESGFVIDKFPISRPNLTFSTLTVSNMSPEDSSIYLCSVDPGQAYYGYTFGSGTRLTVV.

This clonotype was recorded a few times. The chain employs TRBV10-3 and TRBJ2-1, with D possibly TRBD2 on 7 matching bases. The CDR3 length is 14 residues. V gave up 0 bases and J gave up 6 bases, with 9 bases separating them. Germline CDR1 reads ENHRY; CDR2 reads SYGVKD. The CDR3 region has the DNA TGTGCCATCAGTGAGTCGAGGGGGGGCAATGAGCAGTTCTTC. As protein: CAISESRGGNEQFF.

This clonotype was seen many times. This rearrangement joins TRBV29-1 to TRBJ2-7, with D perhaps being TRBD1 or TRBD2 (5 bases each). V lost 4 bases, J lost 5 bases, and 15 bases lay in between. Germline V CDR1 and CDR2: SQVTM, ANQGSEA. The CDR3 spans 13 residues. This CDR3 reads CSVGGVVSNEQYF. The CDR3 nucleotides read TGCAGCGTTGGAGGGGTAGTCAGTAACGAGCAGTACTTC.

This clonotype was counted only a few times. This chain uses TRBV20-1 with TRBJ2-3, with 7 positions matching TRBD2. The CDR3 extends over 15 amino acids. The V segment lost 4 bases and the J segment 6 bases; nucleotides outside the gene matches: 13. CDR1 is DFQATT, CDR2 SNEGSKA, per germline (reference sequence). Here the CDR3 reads CSATHSVGGRDTQYF. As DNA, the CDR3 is TGCAGTGCTACTCATAGCGTGGGGGGGAGGGATACGCAGTATTTT.

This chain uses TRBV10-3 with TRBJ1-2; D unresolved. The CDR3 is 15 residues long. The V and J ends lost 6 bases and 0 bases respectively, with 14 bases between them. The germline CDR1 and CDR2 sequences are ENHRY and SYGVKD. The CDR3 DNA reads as TGTGCCATCAGCTTGGACGGACTTTCTAACTATGGCTACACCTTC. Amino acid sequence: CAISLDGLSNYGYTF.

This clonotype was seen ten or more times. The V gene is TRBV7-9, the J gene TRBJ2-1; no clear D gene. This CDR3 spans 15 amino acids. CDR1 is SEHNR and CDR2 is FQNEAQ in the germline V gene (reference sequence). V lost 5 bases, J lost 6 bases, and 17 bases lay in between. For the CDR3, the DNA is TGTGCCAGCAGCCCTAATCCGAAGGCATGCAATGAGCAGTTCTTC. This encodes CASSPNPKACNEQFF.

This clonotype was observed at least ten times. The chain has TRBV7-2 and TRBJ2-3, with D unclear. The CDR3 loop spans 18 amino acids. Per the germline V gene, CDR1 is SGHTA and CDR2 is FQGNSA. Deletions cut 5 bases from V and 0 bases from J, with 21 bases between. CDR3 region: CASSHPRVQPASTDTQYF. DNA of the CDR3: TGTGCCAGCAGCCATCCTCGAGTTCAACCCGCTAGCACAGATACGCAGTATTTT.

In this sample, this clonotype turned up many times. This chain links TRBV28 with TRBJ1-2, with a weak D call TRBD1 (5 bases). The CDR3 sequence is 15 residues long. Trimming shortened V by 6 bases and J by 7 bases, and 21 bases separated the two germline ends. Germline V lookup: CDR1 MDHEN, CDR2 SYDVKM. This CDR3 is CASRPPRAGLGGYTF. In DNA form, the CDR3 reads TGTGCCAGCAGACCCCCTCGGGCGGGACTCGGTGGCTACACCTTC.

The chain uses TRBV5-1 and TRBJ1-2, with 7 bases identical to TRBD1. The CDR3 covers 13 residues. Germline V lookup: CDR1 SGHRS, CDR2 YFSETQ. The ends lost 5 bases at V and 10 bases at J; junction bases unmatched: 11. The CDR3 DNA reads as TGCGCCAGCAGACCCCAGGGGGGTGATGTCTACACCTTC. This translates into CASRPQGGDVYTF.

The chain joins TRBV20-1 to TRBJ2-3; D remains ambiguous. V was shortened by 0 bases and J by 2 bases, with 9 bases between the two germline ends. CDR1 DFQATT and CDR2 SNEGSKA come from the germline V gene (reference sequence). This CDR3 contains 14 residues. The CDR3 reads CSARDQRSTDTQYF. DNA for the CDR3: TGCAGTGCTAGAGATCAGCGTTCCACAGATACGCAGTATTTT.

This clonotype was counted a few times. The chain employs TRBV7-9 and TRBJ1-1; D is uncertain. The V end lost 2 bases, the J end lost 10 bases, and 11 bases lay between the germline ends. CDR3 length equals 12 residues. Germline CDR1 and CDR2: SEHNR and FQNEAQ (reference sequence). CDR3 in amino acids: CASSLYGEGAFF. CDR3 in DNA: TGTGCCAGCAGCTTATATGGCGAAGGAGCTTTCTTT.